This record looks at one T cell receptor (beta chain) sequence and its context. This clone showed up just a few times. Its antigen is still unknown. No much larger clone is present one base from it, and per-base qualities are unavailable. V is pruned by 5 bases and J by 5 bases, leaving 8 bases of the junction without a gene match. Reading the germline V gene gives CDR1 SGHTS and CDR2 YDEGEE. Reading from cysteine to phenylalanine, the CDR3 counts 14 amino acids. Only CDR3 DNA is held: 42 bases, read in frame from base 1. The data stem from a study of blood T cell repertoires in COVID-19 (dated by TCRdb to about 2020). A note on the overall study: Samples covering the acute and convalescent phases of COVID-19 were provided by collaborators in the United States, Italy and Spain. The prospective study material was composed of cDNA or gDNA derived from T cells, B-cell-depleted T cells, or PBMCs. Deeply sampled blood TCRbeta repertoires from subjects exposed to, actively infected with, or recovered from COVID-19 were included in the dataset. The repertoires were released in a freely available public database intended as a resource for research on the immune response to SARS-CoV-2. Samples were obtained from the ongoing ImmuneRACE study (first 160 participants) and from approximately 1,200 subjects provided by 6 global collaborators. A de-identified subject ID, COVID-19 status, age in years and sex were almost always included in the sample metadata. HLA class I and class II types, where available, came from metadata supplied by the sample provider rather than from assay-based typing.

What the authors observed across the whole study: How much clinical and demographic metadata was included differed by source and by participant, and the metadata was provided uncurated.

Samples from volunteer blood donors who had recovered from COVID-19 were contributed by a second Seattle source. Whole blood was collected in K2EDTA tubes by collaborating institutions according to the institutions' own protocols. For TCRbeta analysis, collaborators shipped samples in one of three forms: frozen whole blood, isolated PBMCs, or DNA extracted from either of those sample types. TCRbeta CDR3 regions were amplified from genomic DNA by means of the immunoSEQ Assay, a bias-controlled multiplex PCR. The published analysis was carried out like this. The number of nucleated cells in each sample was estimated by amplification of reference gene primers within the assay. To quantify the absolute abundance of each unique TCRbeta CDR3 rearrangement, sequence reads were collapsed and filtered. For each sample, productive Simpson clonality was calculated by taking the square root of Simpson's diversity index across productive rearrangements. TCRdb's version of the immuneACCESS table is confined to in-frame rearrangements and falls short of the full clone set. An unresolved V gene accounts for under half of the shortfall where checked; the remainder is of unknown origin. V and J calls and clone size come straight from that table; D and trimming were deduced from the DNA. Across this sample there are around 100,000 clones, with nearly 90% seen only once. Roughly 8.1% of the sample belongs to the ten largest clones.

Sequencing was performed on peripheral blood. The receptor's source is a woman aged 70-85 years who had recovered from COVID-19. This sequence uses TRBV5-8 and TRBJ1-1, with 8 junctional bases fitting TRBD1. In nucleotides, the sequence is TGTGCCAGCAGGAACTCGGACAGGGTGACTGAAGCTTTCTTT. Its amino acids are CASRNSDRVTEAFF. With the portions outside the CDR3 filled from the reference TRBV5-8 and TRBJ1-1 genes, the complete variable region becomes EAGVTQSPTHLIKTRGQQATLRCSPISGHTSVYWYQQALGLGLQFLLWYDEGEERNRGNFPPRFSGRQFPNYSSELNVNALELEDSALYLCASRNSDRVTEAFFGQGTRLTVV.